What follows are 4 T cell receptor beta chains derived from one specimen sequenced in a study of blood T cell repertoires in COVID-19. Libraries were prepared by immunoSEQ multiplex PCR; TCRdb keeps only in-frame clonotypes and omits some of them. The table lists roughly 210,000 clones, 84% of them singletons. Sequencing input: peripheral blood. These receptors originate from a woman older than 75 with COVID-19, enrolled during active disease.

This chain links TRBV30 with TRBJ1-5, with D possibly TRBD1 on 5 matching bases. Trimming removed 2 bases from V and 3 bases from J, with 17 bases in between. This CDR3 spans 16 amino acids. Germline CDR1 and CDR2: GTSNPN and SVGIG (reference sequence). CDR3 sequence (DNA): TGTGCCTGGAGTTTCTCAGGGCCTAGGATCAATCAGCCCCAGCATTTT. This sequence encodes CAWSFSGPRINQPQHF.

The chain joins TRBV30 to TRBJ1-4, with TRBD1 matching 8 bases. Germline V gene data show CDR1 as GTSNPN and CDR2 as SVGIG (reference sequence). The CDR3 is 14 residues long. The J segment lost 8 bases and the V segment lost 1 base, leaving 6 bases of the junction unmatched. This CDR3 reads CAWSAVWDREKLFF. The CDR3 region has the DNA TGTGCCTGGAGTGCGGTCTGGGACAGGGAAAAACTGTTTTTT.

V usage is TRBV18 and J usage is TRBJ2-3; TRBD2 matches at 9 bases. The length of the CDR3 is 14 residues. Germline loops: CDR1 KGHSH, CDR2 LQKENI. The trim removed 3 bases at V and 6 bases at J, leaving 4 bases unmatched. In DNA, the CDR3 is TGTGCCAGCTCACCCCTAGCGGGGACGGATACGCAGTATTTT. Its protein product is CASSPLAGTDTQYF.

The chain employs TRBV19 and TRBJ2-3, with TRBD1 matching 9 bases. The CDR3 sequence is 15 residues long. J gave up 3 bases and V 5 bases, and 6 bases lay outside the gene matches. Germline CDR1 and CDR2: LNHDA and SQIVND (reference sequence). This CDR3 is CASSGRDRVTDTQYF. The CDR3 DNA sequence: TGTGCCAGTAGTGGCCGGGACAGGGTTACAGATACGCAGTATTTT.